These 20 T cell receptor beta chains originate from one sample sequenced in a study of cytomegalovirus exposure and HLA in healthy donors. Vbeta (60) and Jbeta (13) primers were used in the PCR. The data were produced by immunoSEQ multiplex PCR, yet TCRdb's version contains in-frame clones alone and is incomplete. Seen here are some 200,000 clones, around 85% observed once, and the top ten hold 6.3%. The specimen sequenced was PBMCs. These receptors all come from a man aged 40-50 years in good health and CMV-seropositive.

In this sample, this clone turned up once. This chain joins TRBV7-2 and TRBJ1-3; no definite D call. The CDR3 is 14 residues long. The V gene lost 1 base and the J gene lost 4 bases, with 8 bases spanning the gap. In germline, CDR1 is SGHTA, CDR2 FQGNSA. CDR3 loop: CASSLGSRGNTIYF. CDR3 nucleotides: TGTGCCAGCAGCTTAGGGTCCAGAGGAAACACCATATATTTT. Combining the CDR3 with reference TRBV7-2 and TRBJ1-3 gives the whole variable domain GAGVSQSPSNKVTEKGKDVELRCDPISGHTALYWYRQSLGQGLEFLIYFQGNSAPDKSGLPSDRFSAERTGGSVSTLTIQRTQQEDSAVYLCASSLGSRGNTIYFGEGSWLTVV.

The rearrangement uses TRBV7-9 and TRBJ1-2; D perhaps matches TRBD1 (6 bases). This CDR3 has 15 amino acids. Germline CDR1 is SEHNR and CDR2 is FQNEAQ (reference sequence). V lost 0 bases, J lost 4 bases, and 12 bases lay in between. The CDR3 region has the DNA TGTGCCAGCAGCTTAGCTAACAGGGCCGGCTATGGCTACACCTTC. It encodes CASSLANRAGYGYTF.

This clone was counted between two and nine times. The CDR3 region is CASSSQGTGDEQYF. The CDR3 DNA reads TGCGCCAGCAGCTCTCAAGGGACAGGGGACGAGCAGTACTTC. The rearrangement links TRBV5-1 to TRBJ2-7; 10 positions agree with TRBD1. The V gene end was trimmed by 3 bases and the J gene end by 5 bases; junction bases not matched to a gene: 5. Per germline, CDR1 SGHRS and CDR2 YFSETQ. This CDR3 has 14 residues.

This clone occurred a few times. The CDR3 nucleotides read TGTGCCACCCAAGGACAGGGAGAGAACGAGCAGTACTTC. Translating it yields CATQGQGENEQYF. V usage is TRBV10-3 and J usage is TRBJ2-7; TRBD1 aligns across 8 bases. The length of the CDR3 is 13 residues. The V gene's germline CDR1 is ENHRY and CDR2 SYGVKD. The junction had 10 bases not matched to a gene; V was cut back by 10 bases and J by 5 bases.

This clone occurred a few times. The chain has TRBV19 and TRBJ2-7; 8 bases map to TRBD1. Germline loops: CDR1 LNHDA, CDR2 SQIVND (reference sequence). The CDR3 extends over 12 amino acids. The ends lost 3 bases at V and 6 bases at J; junction bases unmatched: 1. The CDR3 is CASSMQGAEQYF. The CDR3 DNA sequence: TGTGCCAGTAGTATGCAGGGGGCCGAGCAGTACTTC.

This clone was seen more than once but under ten times. The gene calls are TRBV7-2 and TRBJ2-7; perhaps TRBD1 as D (6 bases). V was pared by 2 bases and J by 2 bases, with 13 bases between. The V gene's germline CDR1 is SGHTA and CDR2 FQGNSA. The CDR3 consists of 15 residues. This chain's CDR3 is CASSLRQGRAYEQYF. In nucleotides, the CDR3 is TGTGCCAGCAGCTTACGGCAGGGGCGAGCCTACGAGCAGTACTTC.

A remark on this clone: Different DNA sequences within this sample yield the same CDR3. The chain has TRBV30 and TRBJ1-1; D not certain. Germline V CDR1 and CDR2: GTSNPN, SVGIG (reference sequence). The V end lost 0 bases, the J end lost 0 bases, and 5 bases lay between the germline ends. The CDR3 extends over 13 amino acids. CDR3 amino acids: CAWSVLVNTEAFF. The CDR3 DNA reads TGTGCCTGGAGTGTACTTGTGAACACTGAAGCTTTCTTT.

This clone came up once. CDR3 amino acids: CAWSRGAFREKLFF. In DNA form, the CDR3 reads TGTGCCTGGAGTAGGGGTGCGTTTCGTGAAAAACTGTTTTTT. This chain uses TRBV30 with TRBJ1-4; possibly TRBD1 for D (5 bases). CDR1 is GTSNPN and CDR2 is SVGIG in the germline V gene (reference sequence). CDR3 length equals 14 residues. Trimming took 2 bases from V and 7 from J, leaving 14 bases between them. The complete variable domain, with remaining parts taken from reference TRBV30 and TRBJ1-4, reads SQTIHQWPATLVQPVGSPLSLECTVEGTSNPNLYWYRQAAGRGLQLLFYSVGIGQISSEVPQNLSASRPQDRQFILSSKKLLLSDSGFYLCAWSRGAFREKLFFGSGTQLSVL.

The gene calls are TRBV5-1 and TRBJ1-2, with no clear D. With 0 bases removed from V and 1 base from J, the gap between germline ends came to 16 bases. The CDR3 is 17 amino acids. In germline, CDR1 is SGHRS, CDR2 YFSETQ. For the CDR3, the DNA is TGCGCCAGCAGCTTGGACGGCAGGCCTACGCTTAACTATGGCTACACCTTC. It yields the protein CASSLDGRPTLNYGYTF.

DNA of the CDR3: TGCGCCAGCGCGAGGACAGGGGCCGATACTAACTATGGCTACACCTTC. It specifies CASARTGADTNYGYTF. V gene TRBV10-2 combines with J gene TRBJ1-2; 9 bases are shared with TRBD1. Germline lookup yields CDR1 WSHSY and CDR2 SAAADI. The junction had 10 bases not matched to a gene; V was cut back by 8 bases and J by 0 bases. This CDR3 has 16 amino acids.

The J gene is TRBJ1-2, the V gene TRBV5-1; 8 nucleotides align to TRBD1. The CDR3 consists of 15 residues. Trimming at V came to 0 bases and at J to 8 bases, leaving 9 bases not matched to a gene. CDR1 is SGHRS and CDR2 is YFSETQ in the germline V gene. The CDR3 nucleotides are TGCGCCAGCAGCTTGGTTGGGGGGGACAGGCGAGGCTACACCTTC. Translation: CASSLVGGDRRGYTF.

This sequence joins TRBV5-1 and TRBJ1-2, with no clear D. Trimming pared 0 bases from V and 2 bases from J, leaving 8 bases between. This CDR3 has 14 residues. Per germline, CDR1 SGHRS and CDR2 YFSETQ. CDR3 DNA: TGCGCCAGCAGCTTGGACGGTACCAACTATGGCTACACCTTC. Translating gives CASSLDGTNYGYTF.

This sequence joins TRBV5-5 and TRBJ1-1; 7 nucleotides agree with TRBD1. Germline V gene lookup returns CDR1 SGHKS and CDR2 YYEKEE (reference sequence). Trimming at V came to 1 base and at J to 6 bases, leaving 9 bases not matched to a gene. The CDR3 has 15 residues. CDR3 DNA: TGTGCCAGCAGCTTGCGGGAGGGGGCTGGCGCTGAAGCTTTCTTT. Its translation is CASSLREGAGAEAFF.

The chain combines TRBV25-1 with TRBJ1-4, with TRBD1 identical over 8 bases. J gave up 7 bases and V 4 bases, and 5 bases lay outside the gene matches. CDR3 length equals 14 residues. Germline V gives CDR1 MGHDK, CDR2 SYGVNS. The CDR3, as DNA: TGTGCCAGCAGTGTCACAGGGGGTTCTGAAAAACTGTTTTTT. This gives the protein CASSVTGGSEKLFF.

The J gene is TRBJ1-1, the V gene TRBV11-2; a weak D match, TRBD1 (5 bases). V was cut by 1 base and J by 11 bases, with 11 bases left in between. The CDR3 covers 12 residues. Per the germline V gene, CDR1 is SGHAT and CDR2 is FQNNGV. The CDR3 is CASSLGGLEAFF. The CDR3 DNA reads as TGTGCCAGCAGCTTAGGGGGCCTGGAGGCTTTCTTT.

This clone was counted a few times. The chain links TRBV5-4 to TRBJ2-5; D not certain. This CDR3 is 14 amino acids long. Germline values: CDR1 SGHNT, CDR2 YYREEE (reference sequence). The V and J ends lost 1 base and 2 bases respectively, with 9 bases between them. The CDR3 loop reads CASSLSPQQETQYF. In nucleotides, the CDR3 is TGTGCCAGCAGCTTGAGTCCACAGCAAGAGACCCAGTACTTC.

The chain carries TRBV6-1 and TRBJ1-6; D is possibly TRBD1 (6 bases). In germline, CDR1 is MNHNS, CDR2 SASEGT. The CDR3 sequence is 15 residues long. Trimming pared 0 bases from V and 5 bases from J, leaving 8 bases between. The CDR3 nucleotides are TGTGCCAGCAGTGAAGCGAGGGGGAATAATTCACCCCTCCACTTT. This codes for CASSEARGNNSPLHF.

This chain joins TRBV7-2 and TRBJ2-7; D is perhaps TRBD1 (5 bases). This CDR3 has 17 amino acids. The V gene lost 1 base and the J gene lost 4 bases, with 20 bases spanning the gap. Germline V gives CDR1 SGHTA, CDR2 FQGNSA. In DNA, the CDR3 is TGTGCCAGCAGCTTAGGGGGCGCAGGGCCCTTCCTTTACGAGCAGTACTTC. This gives the protein CASSLGGAGPFLYEQYF. The whole variable domain, remainder taken from reference TRBV7-2 and TRBJ2-7, is GAGVSQSPSNKVTEKGKDVELRCDPISGHTALYWYRQSLGQGLEFLIYFQGNSAPDKSGLPSDRFSAERTGGSVSTLTIQRTQQEDSAVYLCASSLGGAGPFLYEQYFGPGTRLTVT.

This clone was seen only once. The CDR3 sequence is CASRFRTGSRDEQYF. In DNA form, the CDR3 reads TGTGCCAGCAGATTTCGGACAGGGAGTAGGGACGAGCAGTACTTC. This chain uses TRBV5-4 with TRBJ2-7, with 8 bases identical to TRBD1. The V and J ends lost 5 bases and 5 bases, in that order; junction bases with no gene match: 12. There are 15 residues in the CDR3. Germline V gene lookup returns CDR1 SGHNT and CDR2 YYREEE (reference sequence).

V usage is TRBV28 and J usage is TRBJ2-5; D unresolved. The CDR3 is 14 amino acids. V was clipped by 2 bases and J by 7 bases, with 14 bases between them. CDR1 and CDR2 from the germline V gene are MDHEN and SYDVKM. This CDR3 is CASSLESGPVTQYF. CDR3 nucleotide sequence: TGTGCCAGCAGTTTAGAGTCAGGTCCGGTGACCCAGTACTTC.